This T cell receptor (beta chain) was identified during a study of T cell responses to AZD1222 COVID-19 vaccine. Study conclusions and caveats: Sampling captured repertoires only after the peak T cell response.

Profiling relied on immunoSEQ multiplex PCR, and the TCRdb table lists in-frame clones only, not all of them. The sample has about 120,000 clones, 88% seen once. CDR1 is SGHDT and CDR2 is YYEEEE in the germline V gene. The CDR3 is made up of 15 amino acids. The ends were cut back, 4 bases at V and 7 bases at J, with 18 bases in the middle. Of note for this clone: As yet, its antigen is unknown.

The TCR comes from an adult in good health. This chain connects TRBV5-6 to TRBJ2-1; D ambiguous. Source: peripheral blood, taken on day 0 of AZD1222 vaccination. CDR3 protein: CASSLDHRIRNEQFF. The CDR3 DNA sequence: TGTGCCAGCAGCCTGGACCACCGGATTCGAAATGAGCAGTTCTTC.